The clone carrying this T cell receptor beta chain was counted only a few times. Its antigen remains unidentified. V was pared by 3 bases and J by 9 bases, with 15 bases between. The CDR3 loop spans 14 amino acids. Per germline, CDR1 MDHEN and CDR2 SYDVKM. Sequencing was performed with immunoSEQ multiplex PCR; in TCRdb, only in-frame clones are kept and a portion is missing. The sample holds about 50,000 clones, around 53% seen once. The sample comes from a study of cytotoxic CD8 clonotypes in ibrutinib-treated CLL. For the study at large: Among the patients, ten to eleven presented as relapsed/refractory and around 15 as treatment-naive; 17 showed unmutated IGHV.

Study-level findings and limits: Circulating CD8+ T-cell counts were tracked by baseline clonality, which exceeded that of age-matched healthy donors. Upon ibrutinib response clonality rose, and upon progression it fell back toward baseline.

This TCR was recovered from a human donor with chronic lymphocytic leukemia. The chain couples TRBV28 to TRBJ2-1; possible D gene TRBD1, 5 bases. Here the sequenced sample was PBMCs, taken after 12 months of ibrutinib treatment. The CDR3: CASSLVRVWGEQFF. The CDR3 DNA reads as TGTGCCAGCAGTTTGGTCAGGGTGTGGGGTGAGCAGTTCTTC.